This entry lists 16 T cell receptor beta chains sequenced from one sample in a study of blood T cell repertoires in COVID-19. Measured with immunoSEQ multiplex PCR; TCRdb has only the in-frame clones, and not every one. The sample lists about 76,000 clones; approximately 83% were seen once. Sequencing was done on a sample of peripheral blood. All receptors derive from a human donor in a cohort sampled during active COVID-19.

The chain uses TRBV6-1 and TRBJ2-5, with 7 bases fitting TRBD1. Germline lookup yields CDR1 MNHNS and CDR2 SASEGT. This CDR3 contains 15 residues. The V and J ends lost 1 base and 2 bases, in that order; junction bases with no gene match: 4. CDR3 nucleotide sequence: TGTGCCAGCAGTGAAGGGGACAGTTTGCAAGAGACCCAGTACTTC. As protein: CASSEGDSLQETQYF.

This chain joins TRBV6-5 and TRBJ2-3; D is uncertain. V lost 0 bases to trimming and J lost 6 bases, with 7 bases between them. The CDR3 extends over 13 amino acids. Per the germline V gene, CDR1 is MNHEY and CDR2 is SVGAGI. The chain's CDR3 is CASSYSGQDTQYF. The CDR3 DNA reads as TGTGCCAGCAGTTACTCTGGCCAGGATACGCAGTATTTT.

The V and J genes are TRBV5-1 and TRBJ2-3, with a tentative D call TRBD2 (7 bases). The V gene's germline CDR1 is SGHRS and CDR2 YFSETQ. The CDR3 has 16 residues. V was clipped by 0 bases and J by 4 bases, with 15 bases between them. The CDR3 nucleotides are TGCGCCAGCAGCTTGGAGGGGGGGGGAGGATCAGATACGCAGTATTTT. Residues: CASSLEGGGGSDTQYF.

This clone was picked up a small number of times. V usage is TRBV6-5 and J usage is TRBJ2-7; a weak D match, TRBD2 (5 bases). The CDR3 contains 15 residues. Trimming stripped 4 bases from V and 0 bases from J, with 13 bases between. Germline assignment: CDR1 MNHEY and CDR2 SVGAGI. Here the CDR3 reads CASSLPRDSSYEQYF. The CDR3 DNA follows: TGTGCCAGCAGTTTACCTCGGGATAGCTCCTACGAGCAGTACTTC.

The rearrangement uses TRBV6-5 and TRBJ2-1; possible D gene TRBD1, 5 bases. Between the trimmed V and J ends, which lost 0 bases and 9 bases, there was a span of 15 bases. CDR3 length: 15 residues. In germline, CDR1 is MNHEY, CDR2 SVGAGI. CDR3 residues: CASSYSRQGGPEQFF. CDR3 DNA: TGTGCCAGCAGTTACTCGCGGCAGGGTGGCCCTGAGCAGTTCTTC.

Only a few counts were recorded for this clone. This rearrangement joins TRBV4-2 to TRBJ2-4; D is possibly TRBD2 (6 bases). With 2 bases removed from V and 8 bases from J, the gap between germline ends came to 16 bases. This CDR3 has 15 amino acids. CDR1 is LGHNA and CDR2 is YNFKEQ in the germline V gene. CDR3 in DNA: TGTGCCAGCAGCCAATCTCCCACTAGCCGGGACATTCAGTACTTC. Protein sequence: CASSQSPTSRDIQYF.

The chain recombines TRBV19 with TRBJ2-1; TRBD2 matches at 7 bases. This CDR3 is 14 amino acids long. V lost 8 bases to trimming and J lost 6 bases; unmatched junction nucleotides: 10. Germline CDR1 is LNHDA and CDR2 is SQIVND (reference sequence). CDR3 region: CASSGLVMSNEQFF. The CDR3 coding sequence is TGTGCCAGTTCAGGACTAGTTATGAGCAATGAGCAGTTCTTC.

This rearrangement joins TRBV5-5 to TRBJ2-7, with TRBD1 identical over 9 bases. Germline values: CDR1 SGHKS, CDR2 YYEKEE (reference sequence). This CDR3 spans 17 amino acids. Trimming removed 2 bases from V and 6 bases from J; junction bases left unmatched: 15. CDR3 protein: CASSFRPYGTGLSEQYF. For the CDR3, the DNA is TGTGCCAGCAGCTTTCGCCCCTACGGGACAGGGCTGAGCGAGCAGTACTTC.

The chain combines TRBV3-1 (or the pseudogene TRBV3-2) with TRBJ1-2; 9 bases line up with TRBD1. The CDR3 spans 13 residues. Unmatched junction bases numbered 6, after V lost 2 bases and J lost 11 bases. Germline CDR1 LGHDT, CDR2 YNNKEL (reference sequence). This CDR3 reads CASSQQEDRGYTF. In DNA, the CDR3 is TGTGCCAGCAGCCAACAGGAGGACAGGGGTTACACCTTC.

This clone has a handful of counts. The rearrangement joins TRBV2 to TRBJ1-5, with D uncertain. The length of the CDR3 is 13 residues. The V end lost 8 bases, the J end lost 0 bases, and 8 bases lay between the germline ends. CDR1 and CDR2 from the germline V gene are SNHLY and FYNNEI. CDR3 bases: TGTGCCAGCCGAGGTTATAGCAATCAGCCCCAGCATTTT. Translation gives CASRGYSNQPQHF.

The chain recombines TRBV28 with TRBJ2-7, with D tentatively TRBD2 (7 bases). The CDR3 spans 16 residues. CDR1 is MDHEN and CDR2 is SYDVKM in the germline V gene. Trimming took 2 bases from V and 3 from J, leaving 17 bases between them. CDR3: CASSLGGGGVIYEQYF. For the CDR3, the DNA is TGTGCCAGCAGTTTAGGAGGGGGGGGCGTTATCTACGAGCAGTACTTC.

This rearrangement joins TRBV7-2 to TRBJ1-1; 7 nucleotides agree with TRBD1. The germline V gene encodes CDR1 SGHTA and CDR2 FQGNSA. V gave up 7 bases and J gave up 2 bases; unmatched junction bases: 10. The CDR3 is 15 residues long. For the CDR3, the DNA is TGTGCCAGCAAACCGACAGGGTCCTTCAACACTGAAGCTTTCTTT. Protein product: CASKPTGSFNTEAFF.

The chain couples TRBV30 to TRBJ2-3; 8 nucleotides align to TRBD1. The CDR3 runs 15 residues. Germline CDR1 reads GTSNPN; CDR2 reads SVGIG (reference sequence). The J segment lost 3 bases and the V segment lost 6 bases, leaving 11 bases of the junction unmatched. The chain's CDR3 is CACGQGGGGTDTQYF. Written as DNA, the CDR3 is TGTGCCTGCGGACAGGGAGGTGGTGGAACAGATACGCAGTATTTT.

The chain recombines TRBV2 with TRBJ1-2; no clear D gene. Deletions cut 6 bases from V and 0 bases from J, with 14 bases between. The germline V gene has CDR1 SNHLY and CDR2 FYNNEI. The CDR3 spans 15 residues. CDR3 nucleotides: TGTGCCAGCAGCGCGCAAAGCCGAGCTAACTATGGCTACACCTTC. Protein product: CASSAQSRANYGYTF.

J is TRBJ2-2 and V is TRBV21-1; the table's D call of TRBD2 was not tested on the DNA. TRBV21-1 is a listed pseudogene. The CDR3 has 15 residues. CDR3 in amino acids: CASIYPRDYPRELFF. The CDR3 DNA follows: TGTGCCAGCATTTACCCCCGGGACTACCCAAGGGAGCTGTTTTTT.

This chain connects TRBV2 to TRBJ1-1; D perhaps matches TRBD1 (6 bases). CDR1 SNHLY and CDR2 FYNNEI come from the germline V gene. The CDR3 covers 14 residues. V lost 2 bases, J lost 4 bases, and 11 bases lay in between. The CDR3, as DNA: TGTGCCAGCAGTGAACGTTTAGGGGGCACTGAAGCTTTCTTT. It specifies CASSERLGGTEAFF.